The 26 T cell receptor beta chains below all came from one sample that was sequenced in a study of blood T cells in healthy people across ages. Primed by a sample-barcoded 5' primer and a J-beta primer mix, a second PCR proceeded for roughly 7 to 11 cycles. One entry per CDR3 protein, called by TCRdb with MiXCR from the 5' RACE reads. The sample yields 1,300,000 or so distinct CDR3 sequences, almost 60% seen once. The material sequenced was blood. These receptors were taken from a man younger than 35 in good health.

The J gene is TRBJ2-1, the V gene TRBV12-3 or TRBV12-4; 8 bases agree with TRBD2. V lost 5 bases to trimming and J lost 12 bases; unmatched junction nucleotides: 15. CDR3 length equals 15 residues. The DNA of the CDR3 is TGTGCCAGCAGTGGAACTAGCGGAGGGACGCCTGGGCAGTTCTTC. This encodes CASSGTSGGTPGQFF.

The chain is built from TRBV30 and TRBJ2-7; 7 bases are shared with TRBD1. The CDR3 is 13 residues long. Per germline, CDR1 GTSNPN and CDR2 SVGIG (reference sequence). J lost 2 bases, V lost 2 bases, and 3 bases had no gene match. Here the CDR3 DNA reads TGTGCCTGGAGTTTCACAGGGGCCTACGAGCAGTACTTC. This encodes CAWSFTGAYEQYF.

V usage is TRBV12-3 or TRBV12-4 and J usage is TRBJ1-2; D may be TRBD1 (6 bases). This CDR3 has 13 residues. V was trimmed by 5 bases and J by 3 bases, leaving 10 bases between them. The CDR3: CASSPNRDYGYTF. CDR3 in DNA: TGTGCCAGCAGTCCTAACAGGGACTATGGCTACACCTTC.

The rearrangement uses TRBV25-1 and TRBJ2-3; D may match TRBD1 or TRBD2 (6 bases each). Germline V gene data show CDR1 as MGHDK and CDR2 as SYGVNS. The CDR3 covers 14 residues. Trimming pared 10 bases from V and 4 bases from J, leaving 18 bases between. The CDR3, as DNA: TGTGCCACTAACCCGGGGGCTACTTCAGATACGCAGTATTTT. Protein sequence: CATNPGATSDTQYF.

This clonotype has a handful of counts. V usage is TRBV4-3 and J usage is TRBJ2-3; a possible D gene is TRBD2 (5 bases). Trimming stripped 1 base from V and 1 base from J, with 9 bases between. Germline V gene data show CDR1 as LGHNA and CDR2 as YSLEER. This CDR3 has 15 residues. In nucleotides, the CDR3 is TGCGCCAGCAGCCAAGCGTTGCGGGGCACAGATACGCAGTATTTT. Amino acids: CASSQALRGTDTQYF.

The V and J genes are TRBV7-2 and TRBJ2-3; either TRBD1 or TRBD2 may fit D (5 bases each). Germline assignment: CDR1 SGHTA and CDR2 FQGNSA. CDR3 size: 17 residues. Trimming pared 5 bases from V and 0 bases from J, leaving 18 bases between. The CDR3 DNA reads TGTGCCAGCAGCCACCCCGGGGCCGCTCCTAGCACAGATACGCAGTATTTT. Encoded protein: CASSHPGAAPSTDTQYF.

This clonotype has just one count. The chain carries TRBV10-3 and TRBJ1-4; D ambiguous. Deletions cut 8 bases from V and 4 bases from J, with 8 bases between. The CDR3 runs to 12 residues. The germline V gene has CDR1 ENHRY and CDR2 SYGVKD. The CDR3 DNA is TGTGCCATCCGGAGGGATAATGAAAAACTGTTTTTT. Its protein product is CAIRRDNEKLFF.

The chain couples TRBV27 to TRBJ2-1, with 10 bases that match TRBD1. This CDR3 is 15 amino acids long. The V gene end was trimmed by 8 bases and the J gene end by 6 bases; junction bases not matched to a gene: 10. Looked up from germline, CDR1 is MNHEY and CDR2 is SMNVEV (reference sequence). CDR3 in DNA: TGTGCCAGCGGGCAGACAGGGGGCTTCGGCAATGAGCAGTTCTTC. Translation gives CASGQTGGFGNEQFF.

This chain's CDR3 is CASSKQGIQDEQYF. In DNA form, the CDR3 reads TGTGCCAGCAGCAAACAGGGAATACAAGACGAGCAGTACTTC. The gene calls are TRBV12-3 or TRBV12-4 and TRBJ2-7; weak D call: TRBD1 (6 bases). The CDR3 is 14 amino acids. V was clipped by 6 bases and J by 5 bases, with 17 bases between them.

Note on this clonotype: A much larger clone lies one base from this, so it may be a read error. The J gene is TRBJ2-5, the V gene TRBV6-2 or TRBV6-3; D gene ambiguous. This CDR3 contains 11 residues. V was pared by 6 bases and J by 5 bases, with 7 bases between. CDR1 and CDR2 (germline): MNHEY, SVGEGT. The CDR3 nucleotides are TGTGCCAGCAGCATTAGCGAGACCCAGTACTTC. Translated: CASSISETQYF.

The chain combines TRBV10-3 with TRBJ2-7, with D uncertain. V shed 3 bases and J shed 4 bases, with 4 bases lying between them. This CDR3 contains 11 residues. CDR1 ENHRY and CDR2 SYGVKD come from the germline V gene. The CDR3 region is CAISDLYEQYF. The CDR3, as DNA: TGTGCCATCAGTGACCTTTACGAGCAGTACTTC.

CDR3: CATSRGEGYGYTF. CDR3 in DNA: TGTGCCACCAGCAGAGGTGAAGGCTATGGCTACACCTTC. The gene calls are TRBV15 and TRBJ1-2; D is uncertain. The germline V and J ends were trimmed by 1 base and 4 bases, with 7 bases remaining between them. CDR1 is LNHNV and CDR2 is YYDKDF in the germline V gene (reference sequence). This CDR3 has 13 amino acids.

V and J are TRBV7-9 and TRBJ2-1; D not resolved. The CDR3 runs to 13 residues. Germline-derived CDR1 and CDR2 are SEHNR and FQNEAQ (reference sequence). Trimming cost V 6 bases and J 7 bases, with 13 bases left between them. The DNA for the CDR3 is TGTGCCAGCAGTCCCCCCCATGGGAATGAGCAGTTCTTC. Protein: CASSPPHGNEQFF.

CDR3 in amino acids: CASSQEGPRGPDTQYF. Here the CDR3 DNA reads TGTGCCAGCAGCCAAGAAGGCCCTCGGGGCCCAGATACGCAGTATTTT. The rearrangement links TRBV4-2 to TRBJ2-3, with D possibly called TRBD1 or TRBD2 (5 bases each). The CDR3 is 16 amino acids. Germline loops: CDR1 LGHNA, CDR2 YNFKEQ. Trimming removed 0 bases from V and 4 bases from J, with 14 bases in between.

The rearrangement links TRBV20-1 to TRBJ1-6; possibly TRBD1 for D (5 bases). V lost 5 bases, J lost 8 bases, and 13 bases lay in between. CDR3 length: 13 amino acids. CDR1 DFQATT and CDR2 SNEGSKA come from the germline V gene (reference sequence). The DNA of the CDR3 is TGCAGTGCTCAGCAGGGAGACGATTCACCCCTCCACTTT. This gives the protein CSAQQGDDSPLHF.

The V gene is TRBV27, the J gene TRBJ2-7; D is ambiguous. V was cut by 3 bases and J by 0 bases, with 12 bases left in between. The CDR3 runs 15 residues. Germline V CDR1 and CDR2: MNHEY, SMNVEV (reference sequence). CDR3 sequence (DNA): TGTGCCAGCAGTTTTAGTGGAACTCCCTCCTACGAGCAGTACTTC. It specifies CASSFSGTPSYEQYF.

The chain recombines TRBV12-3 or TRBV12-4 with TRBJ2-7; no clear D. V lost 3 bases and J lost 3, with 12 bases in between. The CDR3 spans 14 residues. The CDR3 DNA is TGTGCCAGCAGTTTCGAACGAGGATTCTACGAGCAGTACTTC. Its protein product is CASSFERGFYEQYF.

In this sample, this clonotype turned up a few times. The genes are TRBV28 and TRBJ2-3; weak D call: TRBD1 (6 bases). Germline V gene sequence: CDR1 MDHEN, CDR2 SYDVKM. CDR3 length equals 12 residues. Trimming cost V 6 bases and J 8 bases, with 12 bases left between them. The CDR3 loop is CASRTQGATQYF. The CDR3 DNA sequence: TGTGCCAGCAGGACACAGGGTGCTACGCAGTATTTT.

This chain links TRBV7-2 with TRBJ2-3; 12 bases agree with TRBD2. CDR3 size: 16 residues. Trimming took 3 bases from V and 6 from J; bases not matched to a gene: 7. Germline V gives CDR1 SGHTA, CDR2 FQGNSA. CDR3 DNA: TGTGCCAGCAGCTTCCTAGCGGGGGGGCCAGGGGATACGCAGTATTTT. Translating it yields CASSFLAGGPGDTQYF.

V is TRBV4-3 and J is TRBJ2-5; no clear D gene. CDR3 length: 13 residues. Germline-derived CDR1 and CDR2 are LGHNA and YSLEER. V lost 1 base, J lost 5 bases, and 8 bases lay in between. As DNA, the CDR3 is TGCGCCAGCAGCCAAGGGCTCTCCGAGACCCAGTACTTC. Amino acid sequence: CASSQGLSETQYF.

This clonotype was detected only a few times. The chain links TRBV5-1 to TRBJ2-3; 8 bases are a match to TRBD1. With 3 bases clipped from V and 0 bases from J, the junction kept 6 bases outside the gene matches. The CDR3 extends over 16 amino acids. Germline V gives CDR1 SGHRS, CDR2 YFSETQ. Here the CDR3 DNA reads TGCGCCAGCAGCTCGAGGACAGGGACTAGCACAGATACGCAGTATTTT. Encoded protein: CASSSRTGTSTDTQYF.

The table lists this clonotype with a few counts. CDR3 in amino acids: CAAGQGRVNEQYF. CDR3 in DNA: TGTGCCGCGGGCCAGGGGAGGGTCAACGAGCAGTACTTC. The chain recombines TRBV27 with TRBJ2-7; TRBD2 might be the D (7 bases). V was pared by 11 bases and J by 5 bases, with 19 bases between. Germline loops: CDR1 MNHEY, CDR2 SMNVEV (reference sequence). This CDR3 spans 13 amino acids.

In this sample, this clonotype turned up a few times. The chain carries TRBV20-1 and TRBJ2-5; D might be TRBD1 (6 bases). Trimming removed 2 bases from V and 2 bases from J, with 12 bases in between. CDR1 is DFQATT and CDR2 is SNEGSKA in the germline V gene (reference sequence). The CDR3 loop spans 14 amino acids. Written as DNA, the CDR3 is TGCAGTGCTAGAAGGCAGGGGTATCAAGAGACCCAGTACTTC. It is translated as CSARRQGYQETQYF.

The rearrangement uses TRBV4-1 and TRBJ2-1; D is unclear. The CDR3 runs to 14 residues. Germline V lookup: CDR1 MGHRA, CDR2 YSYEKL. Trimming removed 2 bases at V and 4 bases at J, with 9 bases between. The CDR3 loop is CASSQRWVYNEQFF. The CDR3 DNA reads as TGCGCCAGCAGCCAACGTTGGGTTTACAATGAGCAGTTCTTC.

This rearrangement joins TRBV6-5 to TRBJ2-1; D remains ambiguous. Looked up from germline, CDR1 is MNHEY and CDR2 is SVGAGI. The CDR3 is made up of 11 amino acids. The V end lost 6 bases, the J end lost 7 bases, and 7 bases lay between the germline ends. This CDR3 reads CASSKLNEQFF. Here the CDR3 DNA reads TGTGCCAGCAGCAAGTTGAATGAGCAGTTCTTC.

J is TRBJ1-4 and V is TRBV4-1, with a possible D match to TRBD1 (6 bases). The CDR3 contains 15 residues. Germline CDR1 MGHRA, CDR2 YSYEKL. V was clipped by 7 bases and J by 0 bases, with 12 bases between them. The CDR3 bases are TGCGCCAGCACCCAGGGGCAGTCAACTAATGAAAAACTGTTTTTT. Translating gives CASTQGQSTNEKLFF.